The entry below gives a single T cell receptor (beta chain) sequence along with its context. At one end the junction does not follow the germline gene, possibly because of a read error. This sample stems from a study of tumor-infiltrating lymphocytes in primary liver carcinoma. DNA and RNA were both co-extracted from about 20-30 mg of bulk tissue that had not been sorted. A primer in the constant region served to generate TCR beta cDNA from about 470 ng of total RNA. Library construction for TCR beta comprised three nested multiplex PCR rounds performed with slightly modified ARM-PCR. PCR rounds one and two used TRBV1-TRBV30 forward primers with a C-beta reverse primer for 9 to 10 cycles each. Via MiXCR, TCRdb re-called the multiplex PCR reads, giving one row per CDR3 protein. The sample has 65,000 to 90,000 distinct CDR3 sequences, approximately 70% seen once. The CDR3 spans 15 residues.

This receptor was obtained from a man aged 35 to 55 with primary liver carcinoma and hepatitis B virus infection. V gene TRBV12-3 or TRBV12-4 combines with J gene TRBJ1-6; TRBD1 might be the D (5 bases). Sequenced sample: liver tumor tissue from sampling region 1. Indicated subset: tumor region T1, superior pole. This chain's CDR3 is CASSSTTERNPPLHF. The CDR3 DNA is TGTGCCAGCAGTTCCACGACAGAGCGTAATCCACCCCTTCACTTT.